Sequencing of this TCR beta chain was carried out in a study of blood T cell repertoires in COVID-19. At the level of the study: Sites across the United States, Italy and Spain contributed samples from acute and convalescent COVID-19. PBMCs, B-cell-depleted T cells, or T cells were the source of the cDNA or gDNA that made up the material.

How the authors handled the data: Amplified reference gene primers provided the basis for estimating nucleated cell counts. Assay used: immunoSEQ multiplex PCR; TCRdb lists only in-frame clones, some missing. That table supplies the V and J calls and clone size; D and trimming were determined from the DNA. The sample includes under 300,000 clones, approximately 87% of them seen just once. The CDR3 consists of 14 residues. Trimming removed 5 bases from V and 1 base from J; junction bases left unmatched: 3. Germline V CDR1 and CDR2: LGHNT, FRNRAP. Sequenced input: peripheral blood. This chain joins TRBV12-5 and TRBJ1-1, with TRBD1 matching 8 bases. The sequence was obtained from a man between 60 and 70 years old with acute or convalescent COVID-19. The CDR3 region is CASGTGTGNTEAFF. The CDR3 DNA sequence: TGTGCTAGTGGTACTGGGACAGGGAACACTGAAGCTTTCTTT.